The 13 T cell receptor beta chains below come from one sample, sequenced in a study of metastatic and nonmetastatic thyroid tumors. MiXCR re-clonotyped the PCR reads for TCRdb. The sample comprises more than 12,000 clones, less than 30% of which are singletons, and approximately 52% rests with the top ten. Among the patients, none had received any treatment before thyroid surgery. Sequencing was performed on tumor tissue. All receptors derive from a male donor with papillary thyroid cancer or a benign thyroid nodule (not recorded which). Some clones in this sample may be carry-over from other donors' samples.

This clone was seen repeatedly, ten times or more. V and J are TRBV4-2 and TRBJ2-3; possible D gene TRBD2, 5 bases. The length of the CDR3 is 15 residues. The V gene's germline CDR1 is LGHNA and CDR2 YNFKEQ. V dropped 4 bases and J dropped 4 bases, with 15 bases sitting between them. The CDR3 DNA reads TGTGCCAGCAGCCCGGCTTTTGGGGAGTCAGATACGCAGTATTTT. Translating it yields CASSPAFGESDTQYF.

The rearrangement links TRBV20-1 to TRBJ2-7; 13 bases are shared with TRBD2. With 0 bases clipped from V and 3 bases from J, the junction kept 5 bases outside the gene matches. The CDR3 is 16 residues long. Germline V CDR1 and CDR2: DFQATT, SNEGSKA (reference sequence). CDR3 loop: CSARDAGLAGIYEQYF. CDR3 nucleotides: TGCAGTGCTAGAGATGCGGGACTAGCGGGAATCTACGAGCAGTACTTC.

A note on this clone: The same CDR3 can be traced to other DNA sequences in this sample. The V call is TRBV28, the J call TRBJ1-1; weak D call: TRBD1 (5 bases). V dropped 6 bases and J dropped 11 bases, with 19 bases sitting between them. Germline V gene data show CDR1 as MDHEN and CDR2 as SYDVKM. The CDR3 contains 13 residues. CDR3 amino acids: CASRYSTGSSAFF. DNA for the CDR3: TGTGCCAGCAGATACAGTACAGGTTCTAGCGCTTTCTTT.

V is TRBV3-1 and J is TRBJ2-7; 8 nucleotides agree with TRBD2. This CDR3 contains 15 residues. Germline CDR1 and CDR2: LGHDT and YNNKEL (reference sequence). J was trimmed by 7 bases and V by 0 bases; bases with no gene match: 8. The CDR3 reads CASSQDSAGGEEQYF. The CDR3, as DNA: TGTGCCAGCAGCCAAGATTCCGCGGGAGGAGAGGAGCAGTACTTC.

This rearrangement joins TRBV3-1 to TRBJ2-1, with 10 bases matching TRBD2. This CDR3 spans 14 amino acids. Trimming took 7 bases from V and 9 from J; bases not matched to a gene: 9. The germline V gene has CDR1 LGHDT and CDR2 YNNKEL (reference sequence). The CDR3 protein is CASTPGTSDGEQFF. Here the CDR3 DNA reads TGTGCCAGCACCCCGGGGACTAGCGATGGTGAGCAGTTCTTC.

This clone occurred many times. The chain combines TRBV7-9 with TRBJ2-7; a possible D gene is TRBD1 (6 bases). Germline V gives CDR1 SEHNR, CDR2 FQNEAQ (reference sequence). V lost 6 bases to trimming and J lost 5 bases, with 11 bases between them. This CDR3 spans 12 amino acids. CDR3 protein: CASSRTVHEQYF. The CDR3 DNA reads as TGTGCCAGCAGTCGGACAGTCCACGAGCAGTACTTC.

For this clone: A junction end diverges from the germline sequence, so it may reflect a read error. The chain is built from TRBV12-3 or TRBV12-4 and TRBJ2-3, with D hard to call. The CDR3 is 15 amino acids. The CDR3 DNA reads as TGTGCCAGCAGTTTAGGTATCTCGAGCACAGATAGGCAGTATTTT. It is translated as CASSLGISSTDRQYF.

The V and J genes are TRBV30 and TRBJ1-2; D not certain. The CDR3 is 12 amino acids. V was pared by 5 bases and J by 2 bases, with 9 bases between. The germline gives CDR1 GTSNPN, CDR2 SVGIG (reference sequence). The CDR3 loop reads CAWGAKNYGYTF. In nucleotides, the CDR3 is TGTGCCTGGGGCGCCAAAAACTATGGCTACACCTTC. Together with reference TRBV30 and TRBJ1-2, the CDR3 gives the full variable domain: SQTIHQWPATLVQPVGSPLSLECTVEGTSNPNLYWYRQAAGRGLQLLFYSVGIGQISSEVPQNLSASRPQDRQFILSSKKLLLSDSGFYLCAWGAKNYGYTFGSGTRLTVV.

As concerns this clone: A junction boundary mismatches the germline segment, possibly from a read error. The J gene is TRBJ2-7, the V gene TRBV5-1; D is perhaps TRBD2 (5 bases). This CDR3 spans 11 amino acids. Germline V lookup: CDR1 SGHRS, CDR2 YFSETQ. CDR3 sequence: CDCSLSWERYF. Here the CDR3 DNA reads TGCGACTGCAGCCTTAGCTGGGAGCGGTACTTC. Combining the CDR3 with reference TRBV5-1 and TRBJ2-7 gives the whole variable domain KAGVTQTPRYLIKTRGQQVTLSCSPISGHRSVSWYQQTPGQGLQFLFEYFSETQRNKGNFPGRFSGRQFSNSRSEMNVSTLELGDSALYLCDCSLSWERYFGPGTRLTVT.

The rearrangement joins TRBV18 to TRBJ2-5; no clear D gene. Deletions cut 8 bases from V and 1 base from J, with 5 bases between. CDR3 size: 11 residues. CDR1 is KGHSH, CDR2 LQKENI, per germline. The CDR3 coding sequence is TGTGCCAGCCGGGCCCAAGAGACCCAGTACTTC. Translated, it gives CASRAQETQYF.

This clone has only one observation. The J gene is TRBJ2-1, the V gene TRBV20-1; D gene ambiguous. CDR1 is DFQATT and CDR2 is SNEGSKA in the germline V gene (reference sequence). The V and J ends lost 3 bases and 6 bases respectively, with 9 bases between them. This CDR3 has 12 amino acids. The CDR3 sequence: CSARALANEQFF. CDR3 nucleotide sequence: TGCAGTGCTAGGGCGTTGGCCAATGAGCAGTTCTTC.

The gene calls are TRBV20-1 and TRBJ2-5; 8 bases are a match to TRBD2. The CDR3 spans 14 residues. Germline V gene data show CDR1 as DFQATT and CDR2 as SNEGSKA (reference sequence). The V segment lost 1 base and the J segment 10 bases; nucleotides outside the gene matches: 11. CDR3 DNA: TGCAGTGCTAGAGTTTCCCCGACTAGCGATCACCAGTACTTC. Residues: CSARVSPTSDHQYF.

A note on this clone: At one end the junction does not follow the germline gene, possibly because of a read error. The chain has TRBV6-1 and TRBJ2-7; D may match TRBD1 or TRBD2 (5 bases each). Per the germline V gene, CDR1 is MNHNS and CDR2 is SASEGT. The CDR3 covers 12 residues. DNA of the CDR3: TGTTCCAGCAGTGAAGTGAGGGGTCGAAAGTACTTC. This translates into CSSSEVRGRKYF.